Shown below are 6 T cell receptor beta chains from a single sample sequenced in a study of T-cell reconstitution after alpha-beta-depleted transplantation in children. Researchers prepared the TCRbeta library using unique molecular identifiers, the study reports. TCRdb fed the PCR reads into MiXCR, producing one record per CDR3 protein. In the table there are just over 950,000 distinct CDR3 sequences, roughly 29% of which are singletons. Sequences were derived from PBMCs, mostly from graft donor cells, sampled 360 days after TCRalphabeta/CD19-depleted stem cell transplant. All receptors derive from a boy younger than two who had a stem cell transplant for SCID, so the T cells may come from the graft donor.

V and J are TRBV4-1 and TRBJ1-2; TRBD1 matches at 8 bases. Germline V lookup: CDR1 MGHRA, CDR2 YSYEKL. V was clipped by 1 base and J by 7 bases; unmatched bases: 11. The CDR3 has 16 residues. DNA for the CDR3: TGCGCCAGCAGCCAAGGACCGGGACAGGCCCTTTCTGGCTACACCTTC. It specifies CASSQGPGQALSGYTF.

In this sample, this clonotype turned up a few times. V gene TRBV20-1 combines with J gene TRBJ2-5, with D perhaps assigned TRBD1 or TRBD2 (6 bases each). The CDR3 runs to 16 residues. V lost 5 bases, J lost 3 bases, and 22 bases lay in between. Germline V lookup: CDR1 DFQATT, CDR2 SNEGSKA (reference sequence). Here the CDR3 DNA reads TGCAGTGCTCTCCGCTGGGGGGCCCCCCGGAAAGAGACCCAGTACTTC. Amino acids: CSALRWGAPRKETQYF.

The gene calls are TRBV29-1 and TRBJ1-2; 7 bases map to TRBD1. The ends lost 4 bases at V and 6 bases at J; junction bases unmatched: 11. This CDR3 region has 14 residues. The germline V gene has CDR1 SQVTM and CDR2 ANQGSEA. The CDR3 loop is CSVGFLGQRDGYTF. CDR3 sequence (DNA): TGCAGCGTTGGATTTCTGGGACAGAGGGATGGCTACACCTTC.

Only a few counts were recorded for this clonotype. The V and J genes are TRBV20-1 and TRBJ2-5; a weak D match, TRBD1 (5 bases). The CDR3 spans 12 residues. Trimming shortened V by 4 bases and J by 6 bases, and 12 bases separated the two germline ends. Germline V gene sequence: CDR1 DFQATT, CDR2 SNEGSKA (reference sequence). This CDR3 reads CSATRSGKTQYF. DNA for the CDR3: TGCAGTGCTACGAGGTCAGGGAAGACCCAGTACTTC.

This clonotype was counted a few times. V gene TRBV20-1 combines with J gene TRBJ2-7; TRBD2 is a possible D gene (7 bases). Trimming removed 3 bases from V and 5 bases from J, with 20 bases in between. CDR1 is DFQATT and CDR2 is SNEGSKA in the germline V gene (reference sequence). This CDR3 is 15 amino acids long. The CDR3 DNA is TGCAGTGCTAGGGGGCGCGGGGGCGCTCTGGACGAGCAGTACTTC. It yields the protein CSARGRGGALDEQYF.

The rearrangement joins TRBV7-2 to TRBJ2-1; D not resolved. V was trimmed by 0 bases and J by 12 bases, leaving 9 bases between them. The CDR3 is 12 residues long. Germline V gene data show CDR1 as SGHTA and CDR2 as FQGNSA. CDR3 in amino acids: CASSLAFGGQFF. Here the CDR3 DNA reads TGTGCCAGCAGCTTAGCGTTCGGTGGGCAGTTCTTC.